The clone carrying this T cell receptor beta chain appeared a few times. This sample was taken from a study of blood T cell repertoires in COVID-19. The overall study: From T cells, B-cell-depleted T cells, or PBMCs came the material, which was cDNA or gDNA.

Assay used: immunoSEQ multiplex PCR; TCRdb lists only in-frame clones, some missing. The sample yields 200,000 to 250,000 clones, 84% seen once. Germline V gene lookup returns CDR1 KGHSH and CDR2 LQKENI. CDR3 length: 15 amino acids. With V trimmed by 4 bases and J by 7 bases, 6 bases remained unmatched. Sequenced: peripheral blood. The origin of this receptor is a man under 40 with active or convalescent COVID-19. The rearrangement links TRBV18 to TRBJ1-4; 10 nucleotides align to TRBD1. The CDR3 DNA sequence: TGTGCCAGCTCACTCCGGGACAGGGGCCTTGAAAAACTGTTTTTT. Amino acids: CASSLRDRGLEKLFF.